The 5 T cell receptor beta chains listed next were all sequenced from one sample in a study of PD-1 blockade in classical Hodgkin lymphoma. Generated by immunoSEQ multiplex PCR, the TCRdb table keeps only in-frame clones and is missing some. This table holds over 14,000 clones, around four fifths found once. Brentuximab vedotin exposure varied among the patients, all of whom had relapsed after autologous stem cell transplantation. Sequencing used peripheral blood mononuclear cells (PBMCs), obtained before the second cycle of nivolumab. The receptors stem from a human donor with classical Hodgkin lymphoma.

CDR3 nucleotides: TGCGCCAGCAGTGAGTCGACCACGCGCTTTTTTGGGGAGACCCAGTACTTC. Its translation is CASSESTTRFFGETQYF. The rearrangement uses TRBV10-2 and TRBJ2-5; D not resolved. The germline gives CDR1 WSHSY, CDR2 SAAADI. Trimming stripped 0 bases from V and 5 bases from J, with 19 bases between. The CDR3 contains 17 residues.

The CDR3 DNA reads TGTGCCAGCAGCTTAGCGCCCAGCGGGGGGGCCCAAGAGACCCAGTACTTC. Amino acids: CASSLAPSGGAQETQYF. The genes are TRBV7-6 and TRBJ2-5; 10 bases line up with TRBD2. V shed 0 bases and J 1 base; nucleotides not matched to a gene: 5. This CDR3 spans 17 amino acids. CDR1 is SGHVS, CDR2 FNYEAQ, per germline.

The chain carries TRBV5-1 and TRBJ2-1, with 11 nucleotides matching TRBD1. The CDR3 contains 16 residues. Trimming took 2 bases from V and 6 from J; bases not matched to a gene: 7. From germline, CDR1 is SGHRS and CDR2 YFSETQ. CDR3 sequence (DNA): TGCGCCAGCAGCTTTGAACCCGGGACAGGGGGCAATGAGCAGTTCTTC. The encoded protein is CASSFEPGTGGNEQFF.

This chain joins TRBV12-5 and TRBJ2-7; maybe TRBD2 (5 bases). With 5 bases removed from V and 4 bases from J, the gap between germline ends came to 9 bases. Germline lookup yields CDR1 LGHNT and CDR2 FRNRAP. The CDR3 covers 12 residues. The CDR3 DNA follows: TGTGCTAGTGGTCCCGGACTTTACGAGCAGTACTTC. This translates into CASGPGLYEQYF.

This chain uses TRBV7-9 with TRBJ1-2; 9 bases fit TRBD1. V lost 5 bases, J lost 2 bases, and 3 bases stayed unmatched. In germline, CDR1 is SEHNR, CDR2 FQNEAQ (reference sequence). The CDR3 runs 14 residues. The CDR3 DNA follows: TGTGCCAGCAGCCGGACAGGGGACAACTATGGCTACACCTTC. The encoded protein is CASSRTGDNYGYTF.